The 14 T cell receptor beta chains presented below share a single source sample, sequenced in a study of shared clonotypes between healthy human individuals. Naive CD8 cells, CD45RO-negative and positively selected for CCR7, excluded terminally differentiated effector memory CD45RA+ cells. Profiling relied on immunoSEQ multiplex PCR, and the TCRdb table lists in-frame clones only, not all of them. The repertoire consists of 1.5 million to 2.5 million clones, with over 85% occurring once and the leading ten covering approximately 1%. Sequences were obtained from naive CD8+ T cells sorted from blood. Receptors were obtained from a man aged 18 to 30 in good health.

The rearrangement joins TRBV15 to TRBJ2-6; D not resolved. This CDR3 has 14 residues. V was pared by 2 bases and J by 4 bases, with 6 bases between. Looked up from germline, CDR1 is LNHNV and CDR2 is YYDKDF (reference sequence). CDR3 DNA sequence: TGTGCCACCAGCAGAATCCTCGGGGCCAACGTCCTGACTTTC. Its translation: CATSRILGANVLTF.

The chain has TRBV5-4 and TRBJ2-1; 12 positions match TRBD2. CDR3 length: 17 residues. Germline CDR1 and CDR2: SGHNT and YYREEE (reference sequence). J gave up 4 bases and V 4 bases, and 9 bases lay outside the gene matches. CDR3 DNA sequence: TGTGCCAGCAGCGGGACGCTAGCGGGAGGGATGTACAATGAGCAGTTCTTC. Translating gives CASSGTLAGGMYNEQFF.

This chain uses TRBV7-9 with TRBJ1-2, with a weak D call TRBD1 (5 bases). V was cut by 5 bases and J by 8 bases, with 15 bases left in between. Germline V gene lookup returns CDR1 SEHNR and CDR2 FQNEAQ (reference sequence). This CDR3 spans 13 amino acids. This CDR3 is CASSPWGEGGYTF. The CDR3 DNA is TGTGCCAGCAGCCCCTGGGGGGAAGGAGGCTACACCTTC.

The rearrangement uses TRBV4-1 and TRBJ2-5, with 7 bases identical to TRBD2. This CDR3 has 15 residues. Germline values: CDR1 MGHRA, CDR2 YSYEKL. The J segment lost 5 bases and the V segment lost 1 base, leaving 7 bases of the junction unmatched. The CDR3 protein is CASSQVADGGETQYF. In nucleotides, the CDR3 is TGCGCCAGCAGCCAAGTAGCTGACGGGGGGGAGACCCAGTACTTC.

This rearrangement joins TRBV27 to TRBJ2-1; D gene unclear. With 2 bases removed from V and 0 bases from J, the gap between germline ends came to 11 bases. Germline CDR1 is MNHEY and CDR2 is SMNVEV (reference sequence). The CDR3 has 16 amino acids. The CDR3 sequence: CASSLSYSSSYNEQFF. CDR3 nucleotide sequence: TGTGCCAGCAGTTTAAGTTACTCCAGCTCCTACAATGAGCAGTTCTTC.

J is TRBJ2-5 and V is TRBV7-8; no firm D call. The CDR3 loop spans 14 amino acids. The germline gives CDR1 SGHVS, CDR2 FQNEAQ. The V end was cut by 2 bases, the J end by 2 bases, with 9 bases between. The CDR3 sequence is CASSLMDEQETQYF. CDR3 sequence (DNA): TGTGCCAGCAGCTTAATGGACGAGCAAGAGACCCAGTACTTC.

This chain links TRBV7-9 with TRBJ2-7, with D possibly TRBD2 on 5 matching bases. Per the germline V gene, CDR1 is SEHNR and CDR2 is FQNEAQ (reference sequence). The CDR3 has 16 residues. Trimming left V 8 bases short and J 4 bases short, with 24 bases between. The CDR3 reads CASEPPRGIDEYEQYF. Here the CDR3 DNA reads TGTGCCAGCGAACCCCCCCGGGGAATCGATGAGTACGAGCAGTACTTC.

The J gene is TRBJ2-6, the V gene TRBV28; a weak D match, TRBD1 (6 bases). Trimming shortened V by 10 bases and J by 4 bases, and 17 bases separated the two germline ends. In germline, CDR1 is MDHEN, CDR2 SYDVKM. CDR3 length: 15 residues. CDR3: CATPGQGAGANVLTF. The CDR3 bases are TGTGCCACTCCGGGACAAGGAGCGGGGGCCAACGTCCTGACTTTC.

This chain joins TRBV6-1 and TRBJ1-5; 10 positions match TRBD1. CDR3 length equals 16 residues. The germline gives CDR1 MNHNS, CDR2 SASEGT. Unmatched junction bases numbered 6, after V lost 0 bases and J lost 7 bases. CDR3 in DNA: TGTGCCAGCAGTGAAGCGGGGGACAGGGGACGCCAGCCCCAGCATTTT. Its translation: CASSEAGDRGRQPQHF.

A note on this clone: This specimen includes other DNA sequences encoding the same CDR3. The rearrangement uses TRBV27 and TRBJ2-7; D not resolved. The CDR3 has 11 residues. The V gene lost 6 bases and the J gene lost 4 bases, with 7 bases spanning the gap. Germline CDR1 MNHEY, CDR2 SMNVEV (reference sequence). This CDR3 is CASRSSYEQYF. The DNA of the CDR3 is TGTGCCAGCAGATCCTCTTACGAGCAGTACTTC.

The chain carries TRBV9 and TRBJ1-4; 7 bases line up with TRBD1. Germline-derived CDR1 and CDR2 are SGDLS and YYNGEE. The CDR3 spans 18 residues. V was clipped by 0 bases and J by 2 bases; unmatched bases: 10. The DNA of the CDR3 is TGTGCCAGCAGCGTAGAGCCCCACCTACAGGGGACTAATGAAAAACTGTTTTTT. It is translated as CASSVEPHLQGTNEKLFF.

This sequence joins TRBV19 and TRBJ1-6; D remains unclear. CDR3 length: 14 residues. V lost 5 bases, J lost 5 bases, and 10 bases lay in between. CDR1 and CDR2 from the germline V gene are LNHDA and SQIVND (reference sequence). The CDR3 DNA reads as TGTGCCAGTAGTCCTAGCGGTAATAATTCACCCCTCCACTTT. Its protein product is CASSPSGNNSPLHF.

V and J are TRBV25-1 and TRBJ2-4; D is ambiguous. Trimming shortened V by 3 bases and J by 7 bases, and 10 bases separated the two germline ends. CDR3 size: 13 residues. The V gene's germline CDR1 is MGHDK and CDR2 SYGVNS. The CDR3, as DNA: TGTGCCAGCAGTGAGCCGTATAAGAACATTCAGTACTTC. This translates into CASSEPYKNIQYF.

This chain links TRBV27 with TRBJ2-7; 7 nucleotides line up with TRBD2. Germline V gene lookup returns CDR1 MNHEY and CDR2 SMNVEV (reference sequence). V lost 4 bases and J lost 3; bases outside the gene matches: 3. The CDR3 has 13 amino acids. DNA of the CDR3: TGTGCCAGCAGTTATGCTAGCGGCTACGAGCAGTACTTC. Its translation: CASSYASGYEQYF.